These 27 T cell receptor beta chains were all obtained from the same sample, sequenced in a study of blood T cells in healthy people across ages. Alongside a J-beta primer mix, a sample-barcoded 5' primer served in a second PCR lasting roughly 6 to 11 cycles. TCRdb reprocessed the 5' RACE reads with MiXCR, giving one entry per CDR3 protein. Of roughly 1.7 million distinct CDR3 sequences listed, about 35% are singletons. Sequencing was performed on blood. These receptors all stem from a woman in her twenties or thirties in good health.

This chain connects TRBV5-1 to TRBJ2-5, with D hard to call. The CDR3 totals 14 residues. The germline gives CDR1 SGHRS, CDR2 YFSETQ. V was clipped by 0 bases and J by 1 base, with 7 bases between them. CDR3 in amino acids: CASSLERTQETQYF. In DNA form, the CDR3 reads TGCGCCAGCAGCTTGGAAAGAACCCAAGAGACCCAGTACTTC.

This clonotype occurred once. The CDR3 spells CSVESVNEKLFF. In DNA form, the CDR3 reads TGCAGCGTTGAATCCGTTAACGAAAAACTGTTTTTT. The chain has TRBV29-1 and TRBJ1-4; D is undetermined. This CDR3 region has 12 residues. CDR1 and CDR2 (germline): SQVTM, ANQGSEA. Trimming removed 2 bases from V and 8 bases from J, with 9 bases in between.

The chain combines TRBV7-6 with TRBJ2-7; 9 positions agree with TRBD2. CDR1 and CDR2 from the germline V gene are SGHVS and FNYEAQ. The CDR3 has 16 residues. With V trimmed by 5 bases and J by 2 bases, 10 bases remained unmatched. The CDR3 here is CASSPLTSGTPYEQYF. The CDR3 bases are TGTGCCAGCAGCCCATTGACTAGCGGAACTCCCTACGAGCAGTACTTC.

The rearrangement uses TRBV4-1 and TRBJ2-1; D is unclear. The V end lost 1 base, the J end lost 1 base, and 14 bases lay between the germline ends. Germline V CDR1 and CDR2: MGHRA, YSYEKL. CDR3 length: 17 amino acids. The CDR3 bases are TGCGCCAGCAGCCAAGGCCGGTACCGTCGATCCTACAATGAGCAGTTCTTC. Translated, it gives CASSQGRYRRSYNEQFF.

J is TRBJ2-3 and V is TRBV30; unclear D gene. This CDR3 spans 12 amino acids. Germline V gives CDR1 GTSNPN, CDR2 SVGIG (reference sequence). Trimming pared 6 bases from V and 5 bases from J, leaving 12 bases between. CDR3 protein: CACSPARDTQYF. The CDR3 DNA reads TGTGCCTGTTCGCCCGCTCGAGATACGCAGTATTTT.

In its sample, this clonotype was seen a few times. The V call is TRBV20-1, the J call TRBJ1-2; a possible D gene is TRBD1 (5 bases). Germline V lookup: CDR1 DFQATT, CDR2 SNEGSKA (reference sequence). This CDR3 comprises 12 residues. The germline V and J ends were trimmed by 4 bases and 7 bases, with 13 bases remaining between them. The CDR3 sequence is CSATAGSSGYTF. The DNA for the CDR3 is TGCAGTGCTACGGCAGGGTCTTCTGGCTACACCTTC.

Notes on this clonotype: This could be a read error, since a much larger clone is one nucleotide away. DNA for the CDR3: TGTGCCAGCAGCCAGGGGGGTATCTACGAGCTGTACTTC. Translating gives CASSQGGIYELYF. The chain recombines TRBV3-1 with TRBJ2-7; D is perhaps TRBD2 (6 bases). CDR1 and CDR2 (germline): LGHDT, YNNKEL (reference sequence). The CDR3 runs to 13 residues.

This clonotype was recorded a few times. The rearrangement uses TRBV6-2 or TRBV6-3 and TRBJ2-3; D tentatively fits TRBD1 or TRBD2 (6 bases each). V dropped 7 bases and J dropped 6 bases, with 11 bases sitting between them. CDR1 and CDR2 (germline): MNHEY, SVGEGT. The CDR3 is 12 residues long. CDR3 DNA: TGTGCCAGCACCCAAGGGGGGGATACGCAGTATTTT. It is translated as CASTQGGDTQYF.

The rearrangement links TRBV9 to TRBJ2-1; no definite D call. CDR1 is SGDLS and CDR2 is YYNGEE in the germline V gene. The CDR3 has 17 residues. V dropped 3 bases and J dropped 1 base, with 17 bases sitting between them. The CDR3 here is CASSATGGGLSYNEQFF. The CDR3 coding sequence is TGTGCCAGCAGCGCGACCGGTGGTGGGCTTTCCTACAATGAGCAGTTCTTC.

CDR3 bases: TGTGCCAGCAGTTCTGAAGCGGGAGTAGATACGCAGTATTTT. Translated, it gives CASSSEAGVDTQYF. The J gene is TRBJ2-3, the V gene TRBV27, with TRBD2 matching over 8 bases. Germline V lookup: CDR1 MNHEY, CDR2 SMNVEV (reference sequence). The CDR3 is 14 amino acids. The J segment lost 5 bases and the V segment lost 4 bases, leaving 5 bases of the junction unmatched.

The J gene is TRBJ1-2, the V gene TRBV5-1; D perhaps matches TRBD1 (6 bases). The V end was cut by 2 bases, the J end by 6 bases, with 11 bases between. CDR1 SGHRS and CDR2 YFSETQ come from the germline V gene. This CDR3 has 13 residues. Here the CDR3 reads CASSFGGHDGYTF. The CDR3 bases are TGCGCCAGCAGCTTTGGGGGGCACGATGGCTACACCTTC.

This chain uses TRBV5-1 with TRBJ2-7, with a tentative D call TRBD1 (5 bases). Germline lookup yields CDR1 SGHRS and CDR2 YFSETQ. This CDR3 has 15 residues. Trimming removed 4 bases from V and 3 bases from J, with 17 bases in between. The CDR3 loop is CASSPVAQGVYEQYF. The CDR3, as DNA: TGCGCCAGCAGCCCTGTTGCCCAGGGCGTCTACGAGCAGTACTTC. Full variable domain (missing parts from reference TRBV5-1 and TRBJ2-7): KAGVTQTPRYLIKTRGQQVTLSCSPISGHRSVSWYQQTPGQGLQFLFEYFSETQRNKGNFPGRFSGRQFSNSRSEMNVSTLELGDSALYLCASSPVAQGVYEQYFGPGTRLTVT.

This clonotype turned up a few times. The chain combines TRBV27 with TRBJ1-2, with D perhaps TRBD1 (5 bases). The CDR3 consists of 13 residues. The germline gives CDR1 MNHEY, CDR2 SMNVEV (reference sequence). Trimming cost V 4 bases and J 8 bases, with 14 bases left between them. CDR3 residues: CASSSRIRGGYTF. The CDR3 DNA is TGTGCCAGCAGTTCCCGTATCCGGGGGGGCTACACCTTC.

This clonotype was counted a few times. V gene TRBV4-1 combines with J gene TRBJ2-3; 9 positions match TRBD2. The germline V gene encodes CDR1 MGHRA and CDR2 YSYEKL. The CDR3 is 18 residues long. V was clipped by 1 base and J by 0 bases; unmatched bases: 8. The CDR3 sequence is CASSQGWPSGMSTDTQYF. CDR3 in DNA: TGCGCCAGCAGCCAAGGGTGGCCTAGCGGGATGAGCACAGATACGCAGTATTTT.

The chain uses TRBV20-1 and TRBJ2-5; TRBD1 is a possible D gene (6 bases). This CDR3 is 15 amino acids long. Per the germline V gene, CDR1 is DFQATT and CDR2 is SNEGSKA (reference sequence). V dropped 0 bases and J dropped 0 bases, with 11 bases sitting between them. Written as DNA, the CDR3 is TGCAGTGCTAGAGAGGTCGACAGGAACCAAGAGACCCAGTACTTC. The encoded protein is CSAREVDRNQETQYF.

The rearrangement uses TRBV5-4 and TRBJ2-7, with 7 bases matching TRBD2. After removal of 4 bases from V and 3 bases from J, the junction contained 10 bases not matched to a gene. Germline V gene sequence: CDR1 SGHNT, CDR2 YYREEE (reference sequence). CDR3 size: 15 residues. This CDR3 is CASSRTGGRYYEQYF. The CDR3 DNA sequence: TGTGCCAGCAGCAGGACGGGGGGACGTTACTACGAGCAGTACTTC. The whole variable domain, filled in from reference TRBV5-4 and TRBJ2-7, reads ETGVTQSPTHLIKTRGQQVTLRCSSQSGHNTVSWYQQALGQGPQFIFQYYREEENGRGNFPPRFSGLQFPNYSSELNVNALELDDSALYLCASSRTGGRYYEQYFGPGTRLTVT.

The sample holds a few counts of this clonotype. The chain recombines TRBV30 with TRBJ1-1; 8 bases align to TRBD1. This CDR3 contains 14 residues. Trimming removed 2 bases from V and 1 base from J; junction bases left unmatched: 3. Germline CDR1 and CDR2: GTSNPN and SVGIG (reference sequence). The CDR3 protein is CAWSYRGWNTEAFF. The CDR3 DNA sequence: TGTGCCTGGAGTTACAGGGGGTGGAACACTGAAGCTTTCTTT. Complete variable domain (other parts from reference TRBV30 and TRBJ1-1): SQTIHQWPATLVQPVGSPLSLECTVEGTSNPNLYWYRQAAGRGLQLLFYSVGIGQISSEVPQNLSASRPQDRQFILSSKKLLLSDSGFYLCAWSYRGWNTEAFFGQGTRLTVV.

The table lists this clonotype with many counts. V gene TRBV27 combines with J gene TRBJ2-3; 9 bases align to TRBD2. The CDR3 consists of 15 residues. CDR1 MNHEY and CDR2 SMNVEV come from the germline V gene (reference sequence). With 2 bases clipped from V and 5 bases from J, the junction kept 5 bases outside the gene matches. CDR3 in amino acids: CASSLAGGARDTQYF. CDR3 bases: TGTGCCAGCAGTTTAGCGGGAGGGGCCCGAGATACGCAGTATTTT.

DNA of the CDR3: TGTGCCAGCAGACTAGTAATCGAGACCCAGTACTTC. Its protein is CASRLVIETQYF. The chain links TRBV2 to TRBJ2-5; a weak D match, TRBD2 (5 bases). This CDR3 has 12 residues. V was pared by 6 bases and J by 5 bases, with 10 bases between. Germline values: CDR1 SNHLY, CDR2 FYNNEI.

The chain links TRBV11-2 to TRBJ2-1, with D perhaps TRBD1 or TRBD2 (10 bases each). V was pared by 5 bases and J by 3 bases, with 29 bases between. CDR1 and CDR2 from the germline V gene are SGHAT and FQNNGV. The CDR3 loop spans 20 amino acids. DNA for the CDR3: TGTGCCAGCAGCCGATGGACAGGGGGTTCGCTAGCGGGAGACTACAATGAGCAGTTCTTC. It encodes CASSRWTGGSLAGDYNEQFF.

With regard to this clonotype: At one of its ends the junction is not consistent with the germline gene, which may arise from a read error. The J gene is TRBJ2-1, the V gene TRBV5-1; the match to TRBD2 covers 12 bases. This CDR3 has 15 amino acids. Germline lookup yields CDR1 SGHRS and CDR2 YFSETQ. The CDR3 nucleotides are TGCGCCAGCAGCTTGGGGACTAGCGGGAACAATGGGCAGTTCTTC. This encodes CASSLGTSGNNGQFF.

This clonotype was seen ten or more times. Here the CDR3 DNA reads TGCGCCAGCAGCTTGGTACAGGGGGCGGACGAGCAGTACTTC. The encoded protein is CASSLVQGADEQYF. This chain joins TRBV5-1 and TRBJ2-7, with 9 bases lining up with TRBD1. From germline, CDR1 is SGHRS and CDR2 YFSETQ. V trimming: 0 bases; J trimming: 5 bases; junction bases outside the gene matches: 3. The CDR3 extends over 14 amino acids.

This clonotype has just a few counts. The chain combines TRBV7-3 with TRBJ2-2; tentative D call: TRBD2 (6 bases). With 3 bases removed from V and 1 base from J, the gap between germline ends came to 9 bases. This CDR3 is 15 amino acids long. Germline CDR1 SGHTA, CDR2 FQGTGA. The CDR3 sequence is CASSFQGGNTGELFF. The CDR3 DNA reads as TGTGCCAGCAGCTTCCAGGGAGGGAACACCGGGGAGCTGTTTTTT.

This clonotype has more than one count but fewer than ten. The genes are TRBV10-3 and TRBJ2-7, with D hard to call. The CDR3 has 12 amino acids. CDR1 is ENHRY, CDR2 SYGVKD, per germline. Trimming shortened V by 8 bases and J by 3 bases, and 11 bases separated the two germline ends. Here the CDR3 DNA reads TGTGCCATCGAAGACGGCTACTACGAGCAGTACTTC. This sequence encodes CAIEDGYYEQYF.

This clonotype was detected only once. The chain carries TRBV5-1 and TRBJ1-2, with 7 bases identical to TRBD1. The trim removed 4 bases at V and 8 bases at J, leaving 11 bases unmatched. The CDR3 sequence is 14 residues long. Per germline, CDR1 SGHRS and CDR2 YFSETQ. The CDR3 loop is CASSKIRGTAGYTF. The CDR3, as DNA: TGCGCCAGCAGCAAAATCCGCGGGACAGCCGGCTACACCTTC.

The rearrangement links TRBV6-6 to TRBJ1-1, with D hard to call. Trimming removed 6 bases from V and 6 bases from J, with 11 bases in between. Germline CDR1 is MNHNY and CDR2 is SVGAGI (reference sequence). CDR3 length equals 12 residues. The CDR3 sequence: CASRPDTSEAFF. CDR3 DNA sequence: TGTGCCAGCAGACCCGACACTTCTGAAGCTTTCTTT.

The V and J genes are TRBV10-3 and TRBJ1-2; D might be TRBD1 (6 bases). V lost 0 bases to trimming and J lost 6 bases, with 11 bases between them. The CDR3 consists of 14 residues. Germline V gene data show CDR1 as ENHRY and CDR2 as SYGVKD. CDR3: CAISESTGANGYTF. The CDR3 coding sequence is TGTGCCATCAGTGAGTCAACGGGGGCGAATGGCTACACCTTC.